This TCR beta chain was captured by sequencing in a study of blood T cell repertoires in COVID-19. Study-wide background: Researchers got acute and convalescent COVID-19 samples from the United States, Italy and Spain. T cells, B-cell-depleted T cells, or PBMCs provided the cDNA or gDNA that served as material.

Trimming removed 4 bases at V and 3 bases at J, with 10 bases between. The CDR3 spans 13 residues. Germline V gene sequence: CDR1 SGHNT, CDR2 YYREEE (reference sequence). Original handling: It was from reference gene primer amplification that nucleated cell counts were estimated. The repertoire was sequenced with immunoSEQ multiplex PCR; TCRdb's copy has only in-frame clones and lacks some. The V and J calls and clone size are taken from that table; D and trimming were inferred from the DNA. The sample contains 250,000 or so clones, about four fifths of which appear only once. This clone was counted between two and nine times.

The clonotype comes from a man aged 25-45 years who had recovered from COVID-19. The specimen was peripheral blood. The V and J genes are TRBV5-4 and TRBJ1-1; TRBD1 is a possible D gene (5 bases). In DNA, the CDR3 is TGTGCCAGCAGCCATCCGGGGGACACTGAAGCTTTCTTT. Its translation is CASSHPGDTEAFF.